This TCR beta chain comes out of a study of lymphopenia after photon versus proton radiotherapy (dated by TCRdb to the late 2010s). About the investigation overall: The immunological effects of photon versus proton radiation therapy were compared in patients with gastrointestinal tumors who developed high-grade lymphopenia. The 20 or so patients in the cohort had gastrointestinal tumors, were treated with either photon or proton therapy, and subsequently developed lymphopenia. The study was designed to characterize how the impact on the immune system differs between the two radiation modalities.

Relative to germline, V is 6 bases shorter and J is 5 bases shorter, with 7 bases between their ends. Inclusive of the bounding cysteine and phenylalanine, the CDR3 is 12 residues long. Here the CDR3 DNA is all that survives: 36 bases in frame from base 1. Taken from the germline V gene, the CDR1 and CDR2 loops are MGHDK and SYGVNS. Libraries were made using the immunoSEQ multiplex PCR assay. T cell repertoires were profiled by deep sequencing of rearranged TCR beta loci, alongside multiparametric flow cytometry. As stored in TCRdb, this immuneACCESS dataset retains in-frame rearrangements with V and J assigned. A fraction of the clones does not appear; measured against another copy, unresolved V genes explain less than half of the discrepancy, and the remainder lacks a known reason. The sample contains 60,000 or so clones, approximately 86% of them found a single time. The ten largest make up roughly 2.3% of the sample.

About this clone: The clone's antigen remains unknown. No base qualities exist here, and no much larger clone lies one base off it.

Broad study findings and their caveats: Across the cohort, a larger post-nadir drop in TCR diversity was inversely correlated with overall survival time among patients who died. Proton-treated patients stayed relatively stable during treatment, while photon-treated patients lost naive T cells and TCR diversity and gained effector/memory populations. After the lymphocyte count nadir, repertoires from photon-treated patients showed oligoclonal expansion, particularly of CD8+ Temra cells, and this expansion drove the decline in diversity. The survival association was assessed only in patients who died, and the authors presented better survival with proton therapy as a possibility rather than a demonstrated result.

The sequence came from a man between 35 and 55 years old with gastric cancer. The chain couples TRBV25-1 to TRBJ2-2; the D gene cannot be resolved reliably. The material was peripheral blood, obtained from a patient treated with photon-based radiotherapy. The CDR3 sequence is CASRSGTGELFF. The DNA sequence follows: TGTGCCAGCAGGTCCGGGACCGGGGAGCTGTTTTTT.